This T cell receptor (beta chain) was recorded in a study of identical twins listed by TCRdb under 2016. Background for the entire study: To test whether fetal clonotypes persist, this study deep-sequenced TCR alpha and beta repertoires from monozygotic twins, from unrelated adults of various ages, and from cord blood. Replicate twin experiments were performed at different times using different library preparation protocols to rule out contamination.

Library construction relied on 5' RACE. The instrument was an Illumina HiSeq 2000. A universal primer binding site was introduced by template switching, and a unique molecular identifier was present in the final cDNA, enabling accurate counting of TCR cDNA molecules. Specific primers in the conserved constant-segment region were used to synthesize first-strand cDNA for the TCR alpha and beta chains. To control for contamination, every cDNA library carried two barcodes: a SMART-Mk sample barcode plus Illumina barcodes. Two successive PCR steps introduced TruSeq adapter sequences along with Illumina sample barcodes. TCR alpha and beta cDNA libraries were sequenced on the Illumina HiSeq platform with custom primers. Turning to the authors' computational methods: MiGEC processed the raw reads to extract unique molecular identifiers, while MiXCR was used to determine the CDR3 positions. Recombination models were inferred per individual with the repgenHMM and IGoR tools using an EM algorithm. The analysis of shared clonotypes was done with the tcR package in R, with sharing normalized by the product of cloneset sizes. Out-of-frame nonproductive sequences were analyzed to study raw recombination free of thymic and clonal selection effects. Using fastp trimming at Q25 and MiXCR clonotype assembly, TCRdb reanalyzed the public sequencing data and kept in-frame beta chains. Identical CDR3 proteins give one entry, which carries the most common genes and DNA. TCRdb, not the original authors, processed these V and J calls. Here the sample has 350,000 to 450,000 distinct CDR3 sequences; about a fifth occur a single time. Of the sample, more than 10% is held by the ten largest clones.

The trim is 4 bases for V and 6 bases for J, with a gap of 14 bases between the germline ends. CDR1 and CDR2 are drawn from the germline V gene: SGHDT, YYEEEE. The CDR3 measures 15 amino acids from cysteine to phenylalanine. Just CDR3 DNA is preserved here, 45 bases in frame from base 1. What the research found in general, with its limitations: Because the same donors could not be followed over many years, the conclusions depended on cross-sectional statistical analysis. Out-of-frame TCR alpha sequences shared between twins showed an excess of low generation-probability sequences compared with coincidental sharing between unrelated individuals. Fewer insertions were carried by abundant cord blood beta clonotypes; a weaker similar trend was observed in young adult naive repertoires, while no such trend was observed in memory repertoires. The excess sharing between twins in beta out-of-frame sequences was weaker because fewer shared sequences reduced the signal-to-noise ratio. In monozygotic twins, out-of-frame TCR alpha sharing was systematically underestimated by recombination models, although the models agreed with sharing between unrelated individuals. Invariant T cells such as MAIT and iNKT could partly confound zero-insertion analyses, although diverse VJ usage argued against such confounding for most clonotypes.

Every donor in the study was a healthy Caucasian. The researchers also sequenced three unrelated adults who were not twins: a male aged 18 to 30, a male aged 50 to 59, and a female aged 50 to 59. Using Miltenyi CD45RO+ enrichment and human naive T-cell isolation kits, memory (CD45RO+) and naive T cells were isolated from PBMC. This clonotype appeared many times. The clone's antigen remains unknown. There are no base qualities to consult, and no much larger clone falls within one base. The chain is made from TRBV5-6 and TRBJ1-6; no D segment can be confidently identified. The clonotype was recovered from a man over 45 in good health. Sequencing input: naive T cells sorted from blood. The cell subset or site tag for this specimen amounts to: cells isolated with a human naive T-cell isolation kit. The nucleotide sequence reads TGTGCCAGCAGCGGGTCTCGGTGGAGTAATTCACCCCTCCACTTT. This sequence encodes CASSGSRWSNSPLHF.